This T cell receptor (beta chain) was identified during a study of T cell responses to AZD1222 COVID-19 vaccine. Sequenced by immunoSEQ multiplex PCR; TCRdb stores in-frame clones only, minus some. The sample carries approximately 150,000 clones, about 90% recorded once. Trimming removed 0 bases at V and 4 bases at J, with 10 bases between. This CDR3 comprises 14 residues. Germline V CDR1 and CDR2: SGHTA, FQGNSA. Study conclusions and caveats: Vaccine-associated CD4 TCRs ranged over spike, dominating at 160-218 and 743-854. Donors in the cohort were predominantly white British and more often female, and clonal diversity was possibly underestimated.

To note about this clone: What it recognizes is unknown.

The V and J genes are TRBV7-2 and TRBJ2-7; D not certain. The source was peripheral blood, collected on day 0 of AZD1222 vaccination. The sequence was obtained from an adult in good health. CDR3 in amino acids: CASSLAQMRYEQYF. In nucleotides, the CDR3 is TGTGCCAGCAGCTTAGCGCAGATGAGATACGAGCAGTACTTC.